A single sample is the source of the 10 T cell receptor beta chains below, sequenced in a study of T cells after somatic rescue of genetic block. The method was immunoSEQ multiplex PCR; TCRdb's version includes in-frame clones alone and lacks a portion of them. The sample lists tens of thousands of clones, about nine tenths seen once, with 2.9% in the top ten. The sequenced sample was peripheral blood mononuclear cells (PBMCs). These TCRs come from a man aged 35 to 55.

J is TRBJ1-6 and V is TRBV5-1; 9 nucleotides line up with TRBD1. V shed 4 bases, J shed 6 bases, and the junction held 11 bases outside the gene matches. Germline V gives CDR1 SGHRS, CDR2 YFSETQ. This CDR3 spans 17 amino acids. Here the CDR3 reads CASSTGQGPSPNSPLHF. CDR3 in DNA: TGCGCCAGCAGCACGGGACAGGGCCCTTCCCCTAATTCACCCCTCCACTTT. The variable domain in full, completed from reference TRBV5-1 and TRBJ1-6, reads KAGVTQTPRYLIKTRGQQVTLSCSPISGHRSVSWYQQTPGQGLQFLFEYFSETQRNKGNFPGRFSGRQFSNSRSEMNVSTLELGDSALYLCASSTGQGPSPNSPLHFGNGTRLTVT.

The table lists this clone with a few counts. This chain links TRBV9 with TRBJ1-1; D is perhaps TRBD1 (6 bases). Germline V lookup: CDR1 SGDLS, CDR2 YYNGEE. The CDR3 consists of 14 residues. Trimming took off 4 bases at V and 1 base at J, with 11 bases between the two ends. CDR3 in amino acids: CASSPRTANTEAFF. The CDR3 region has the DNA TGTGCCAGCAGCCCCCGGACAGCGAACACTGAAGCTTTCTTT.

The chain has TRBV11-2 and TRBJ2-7; either TRBD1 or TRBD2 may fit D (5 bases each). Trimming left V 6 bases short and J 4 bases short, with 10 bases between. The CDR3 spans 12 residues. The germline V gene encodes CDR1 SGHAT and CDR2 FQNNGV. Here the CDR3 reads CASRSWGYEQYF. Here the CDR3 DNA reads TGTGCCAGCAGGTCCTGGGGGTACGAGCAGTACTTC. The whole variable domain, remainder taken from reference TRBV11-2 and TRBJ2-7, is EAGVAQSPRYKIIEKRQSVAFWCNPISGHATLYWYQQILGQGPKLLIQFQNNGVVDDSQLPKDRFSAERLKGVDSTLKIQPAKLEDSAVYLCASRSWGYEQYFGPGTRLTVT.

The chain carries TRBV7-2 and TRBJ2-5, with D possibly matching TRBD2 (6 bases). CDR1 SGHTA and CDR2 FQGNSA come from the germline V gene. V gave up 0 bases and J gave up 4 bases, with 9 bases separating them. CDR3 length: 14 residues. CDR3: CASSLAGLLETQYF. The CDR3, as DNA: TGTGCCAGCAGCTTAGCGGGACTCTTAGAGACCCAGTACTTC.

J is TRBJ2-7 and V is TRBV5-6; 11 positions agree with TRBD2. Germline trimming cut 4 bases from V and 6 bases from J; bases unmatched to any gene: 9. Germline V gene sequence: CDR1 SGHDT, CDR2 YYEEEE. CDR3 size: 15 residues. The CDR3 sequence is CASSRSLAGVGEQYF. The CDR3 DNA sequence: TGTGCCAGCAGCAGATCACTAGCGGGAGTTGGCGAGCAGTACTTC. Based on the CDR3 plus reference TRBV5-6 and TRBJ2-7, the full variable domain is DAGVTQSPTHLIKTRGQQVTLRCSPKSGHDTVSWYQQALGQGPQFIFQYYEEEERQRGNFPDRFSGHQFPNYSSELNVNALLLGDSALYLCASSRSLAGVGEQYFGPGTRLTVT.

The J gene is TRBJ1-3, the V gene TRBV6-1; D is ambiguous. This CDR3 contains 17 residues. The V and J ends lost 2 bases and 0 bases respectively, with 14 bases between them. CDR1 is MNHNS and CDR2 is SASEGT in the germline V gene. CDR3 amino acids: CASSEIGRRSSGNTIYF. The CDR3 coding sequence is TGTGCCAGCAGTGAAATCGGCCGCCGGAGCTCTGGAAACACCATATATTTT.

About this clone itself: At one end the junction does not follow the germline gene, possibly because of a read error. This chain's CDR3 is CASRDVTDMQYF. The DNA of the CDR3 is TGTGCCAGCAGGGACGTCACAGATATGCAGTATTTT. The V gene is TRBV6-5, the J gene TRBJ2-3; D gene uncertain. CDR1 MNHEY and CDR2 SVGAGI come from the germline V gene. The length of the CDR3 is 12 residues.

The chain joins TRBV10-2 to TRBJ1-1; a weak D match, TRBD1 (5 bases). Germline V gene data show CDR1 as WSHSY and CDR2 as SAAADI. V was trimmed by 9 bases and J by 2 bases, leaving 13 bases between them. The CDR3 loop spans 13 amino acids. As DNA, the CDR3 is TGCGCCAGTTTGGGACGGATTAACACTGAAGCTTTCTTT. Translating gives CASLGRINTEAFF.

The chain is built from TRBV6-1 and TRBJ2-1; D perhaps matches TRBD2 (5 bases). The CDR3 length is 13 residues. Trimming removed 2 bases from V and 10 bases from J, with 12 bases in between. The germline V gene has CDR1 MNHNS and CDR2 SASEGT. DNA for the CDR3: TGTGCCAGCAGTGAAAAACTAGTCCCCGAGCAGTTCTTC. Translated, it gives CASSEKLVPEQFF.

The CDR3 DNA follows: TGTGCCAGCAGCGCCGGGACTAGCGGGAGATTCACCTACAATGAGCAGTTCTTC. This gives the protein CASSAGTSGRFTYNEQFF. V usage is TRBV9 and J usage is TRBJ2-1; 14 positions agree with TRBD2. Losses at the gene ends were 3 bases for V and 2 bases for J; bases not matched to a gene: 7. The germline V gene encodes CDR1 SGDLS and CDR2 YYNGEE. This CDR3 is built from 18 residues.